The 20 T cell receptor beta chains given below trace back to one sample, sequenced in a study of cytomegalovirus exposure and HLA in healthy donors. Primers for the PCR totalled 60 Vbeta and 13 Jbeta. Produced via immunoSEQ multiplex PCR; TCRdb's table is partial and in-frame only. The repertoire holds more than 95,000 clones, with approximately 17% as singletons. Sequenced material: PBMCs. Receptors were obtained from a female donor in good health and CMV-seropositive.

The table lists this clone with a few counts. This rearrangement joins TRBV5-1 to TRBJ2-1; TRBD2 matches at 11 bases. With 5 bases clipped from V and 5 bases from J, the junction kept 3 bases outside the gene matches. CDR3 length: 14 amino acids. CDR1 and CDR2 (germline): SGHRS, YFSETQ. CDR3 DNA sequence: TGCGCCAGCAGGACTAGCGGGATCCACAATGAGCAGTTCTTC. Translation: CASRTSGIHNEQFF.

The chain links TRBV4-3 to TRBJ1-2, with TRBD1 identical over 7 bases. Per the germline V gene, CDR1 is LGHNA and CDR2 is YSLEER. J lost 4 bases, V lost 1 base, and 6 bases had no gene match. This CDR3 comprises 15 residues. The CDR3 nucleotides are TGCGCCAGCAGCCAAGCGACAGGGTTTCGCTATGGCTACACCTTC. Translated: CASSQATGFRYGYTF.

CDR3 residues: CASMPGGANYGYTF. DNA of the CDR3: TGTGCCAGCATGCCCGGGGGGGCTAACTATGGCTACACCTTC. The J gene is TRBJ1-2, the V gene TRBV2; perhaps TRBD1 as D (5 bases). CDR1 SNHLY and CDR2 FYNNEI come from the germline V gene. The CDR3 has 14 residues. Trimming pared 7 bases from V and 0 bases from J, leaving 12 bases between.

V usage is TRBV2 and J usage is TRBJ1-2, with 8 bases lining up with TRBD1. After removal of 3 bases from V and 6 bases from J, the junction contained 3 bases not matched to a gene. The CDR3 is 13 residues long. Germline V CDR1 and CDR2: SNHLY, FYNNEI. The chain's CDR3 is CASSETGEDGYTF. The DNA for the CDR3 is TGTGCCAGCAGTGAGACAGGGGAAGATGGCTACACCTTC.

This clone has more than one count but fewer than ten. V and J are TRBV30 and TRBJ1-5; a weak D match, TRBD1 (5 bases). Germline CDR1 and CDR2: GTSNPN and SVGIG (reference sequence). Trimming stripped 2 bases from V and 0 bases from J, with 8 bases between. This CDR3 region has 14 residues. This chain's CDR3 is CAWSIDSSNQPQHF. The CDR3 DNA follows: TGTGCCTGGAGTATAGACAGTAGCAATCAGCCCCAGCATTTT.

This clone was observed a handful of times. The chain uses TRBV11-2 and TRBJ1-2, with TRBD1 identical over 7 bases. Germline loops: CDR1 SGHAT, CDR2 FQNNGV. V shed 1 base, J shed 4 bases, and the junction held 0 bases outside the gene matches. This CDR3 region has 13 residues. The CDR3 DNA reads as TGTGCCAGCAGCTTAGGACAGGGCTATGGCTACACCTTC. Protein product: CASSLGQGYGYTF. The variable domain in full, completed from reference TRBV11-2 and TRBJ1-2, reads EAGVAQSPRYKIIEKRQSVAFWCNPISGHATLYWYQQILGQGPKLLIQFQNNGVVDDSQLPKDRFSAERLKGVDSTLKIQPAKLEDSAVYLCASSLGQGYGYTFGSGTRLTVV.

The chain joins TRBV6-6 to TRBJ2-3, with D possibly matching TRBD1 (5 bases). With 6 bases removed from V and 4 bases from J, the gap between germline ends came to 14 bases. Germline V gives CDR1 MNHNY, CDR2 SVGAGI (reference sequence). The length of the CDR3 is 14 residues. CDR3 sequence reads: CASRAGSKADTQYF. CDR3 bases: TGTGCCAGCAGGGCAGGGTCGAAGGCAGATACGCAGTATTTT.

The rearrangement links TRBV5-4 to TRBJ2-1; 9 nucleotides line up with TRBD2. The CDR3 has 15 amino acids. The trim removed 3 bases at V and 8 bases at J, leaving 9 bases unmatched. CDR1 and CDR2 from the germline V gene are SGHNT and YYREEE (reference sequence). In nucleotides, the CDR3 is TGTGCCAGCAGCTCCCAGGGCGGGGGGGCCTATGAGCAGTTCTTC. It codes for CASSSQGGGAYEQFF.

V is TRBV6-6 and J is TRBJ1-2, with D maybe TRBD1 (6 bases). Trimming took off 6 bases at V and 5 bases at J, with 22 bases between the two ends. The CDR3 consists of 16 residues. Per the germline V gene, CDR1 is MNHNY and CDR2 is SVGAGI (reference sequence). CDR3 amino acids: CASRKTRGLSGYGYTF. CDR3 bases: TGTGCCAGCAGGAAAACCAGGGGATTATCGGGATATGGCTACACCTTC.

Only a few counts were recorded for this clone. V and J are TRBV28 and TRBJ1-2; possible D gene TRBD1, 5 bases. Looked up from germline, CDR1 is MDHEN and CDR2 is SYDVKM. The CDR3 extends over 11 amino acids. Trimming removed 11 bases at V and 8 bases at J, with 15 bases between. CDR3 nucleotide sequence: TGTGCCGGGGCCTCAGTAGGGGGCTACACCTTC. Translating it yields CAGASVGGYTF.

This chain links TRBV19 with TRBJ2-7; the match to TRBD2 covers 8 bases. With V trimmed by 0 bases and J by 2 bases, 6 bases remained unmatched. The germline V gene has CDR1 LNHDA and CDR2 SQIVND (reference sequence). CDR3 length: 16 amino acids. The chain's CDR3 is CASSIDGSGRTYEQYF. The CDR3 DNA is TGTGCCAGTAGTATAGATGGGAGCGGGAGAACCTACGAGCAGTACTTC.

The CDR3 sequence is CASRLAGAVYEQYF. Here the CDR3 DNA reads TGTGCCAGCAGGCTAGCGGGAGCGGTCTACGAGCAGTACTTC. The J gene is TRBJ2-7, the V gene TRBV27; 10 nucleotides line up with TRBD2. Per the germline V gene, CDR1 is MNHEY and CDR2 is SMNVEV (reference sequence). V gave up 6 bases and J gave up 3 bases; unmatched junction bases: 5. The CDR3 length is 14 residues.

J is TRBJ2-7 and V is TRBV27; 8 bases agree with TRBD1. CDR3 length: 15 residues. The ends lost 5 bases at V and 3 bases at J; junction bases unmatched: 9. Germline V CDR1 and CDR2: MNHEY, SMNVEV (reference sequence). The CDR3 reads CASSPQGAGYYEQYF. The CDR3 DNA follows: TGTGCCAGCAGTCCGCAGGGGGCCGGTTACTACGAGCAGTACTTC.

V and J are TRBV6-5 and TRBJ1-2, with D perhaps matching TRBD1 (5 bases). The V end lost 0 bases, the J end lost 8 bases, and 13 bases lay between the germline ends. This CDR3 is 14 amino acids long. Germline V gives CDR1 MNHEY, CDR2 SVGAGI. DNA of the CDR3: TGTGCCAGCAGTTACTCGATAAAGGGGCAAGGCTACACCTTC. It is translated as CASSYSIKGQGYTF.

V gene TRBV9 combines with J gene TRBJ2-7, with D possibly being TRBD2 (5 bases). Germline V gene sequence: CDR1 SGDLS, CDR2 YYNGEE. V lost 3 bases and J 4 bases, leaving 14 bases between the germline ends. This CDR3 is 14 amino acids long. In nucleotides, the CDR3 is TGTGCCAGCAGCGCCGCCGGAGGTACTTACGAGCAGTACTTC. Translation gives CASSAAGGTYEQYF.

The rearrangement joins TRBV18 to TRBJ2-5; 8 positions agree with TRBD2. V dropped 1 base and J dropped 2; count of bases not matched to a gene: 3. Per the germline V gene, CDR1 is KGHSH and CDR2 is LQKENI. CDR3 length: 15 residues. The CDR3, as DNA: TGTGCCAGCTCACCACGAGCGGGGGAACAAGAGACCCAGTACTTC. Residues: CASSPRAGEQETQYF.

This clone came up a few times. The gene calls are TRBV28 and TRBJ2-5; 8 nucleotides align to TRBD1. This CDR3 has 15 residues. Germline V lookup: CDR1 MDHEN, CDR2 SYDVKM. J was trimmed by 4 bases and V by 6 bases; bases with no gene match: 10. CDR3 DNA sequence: TGTGCCAGCAGCCTACCGTGGGGGACAGGAGAGACCCAGTACTTC. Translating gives CASSLPWGTGETQYF.

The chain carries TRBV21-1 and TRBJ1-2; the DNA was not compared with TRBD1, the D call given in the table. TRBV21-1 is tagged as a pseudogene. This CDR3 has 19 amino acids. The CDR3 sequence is CASSKADRGRFCRTIGYTF. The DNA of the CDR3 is TGTGCCAGCAGCAAAGCGGACAGGGGGCGTTTTTGCCGTACCATTGGCTACACCTTC.

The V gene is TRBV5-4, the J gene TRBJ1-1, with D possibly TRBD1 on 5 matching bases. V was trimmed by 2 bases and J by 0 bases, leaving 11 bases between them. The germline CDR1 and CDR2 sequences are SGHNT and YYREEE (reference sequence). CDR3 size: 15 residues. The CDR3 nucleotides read TGTGCCAGCAGCTTTTACAGGACCATGAACACTGAAGCTTTCTTT. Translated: CASSFYRTMNTEAFF.

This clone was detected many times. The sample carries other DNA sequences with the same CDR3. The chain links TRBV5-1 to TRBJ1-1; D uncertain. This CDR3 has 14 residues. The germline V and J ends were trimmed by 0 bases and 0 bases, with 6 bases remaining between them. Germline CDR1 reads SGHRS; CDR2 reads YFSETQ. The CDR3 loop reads CASSLGGMNTEAFF. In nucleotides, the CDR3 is TGCGCCAGCAGCTTGGGAGGGATGAACACTGAAGCTTTCTTT. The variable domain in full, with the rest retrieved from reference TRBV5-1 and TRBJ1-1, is KAGVTQTPRYLIKTRGQQVTLSCSPISGHRSVSWYQQTPGQGLQFLFEYFSETQRNKGNFPGRFSGRQFSNSRSEMNVSTLELGDSALYLCASSLGGMNTEAFFGQGTRLTVV.